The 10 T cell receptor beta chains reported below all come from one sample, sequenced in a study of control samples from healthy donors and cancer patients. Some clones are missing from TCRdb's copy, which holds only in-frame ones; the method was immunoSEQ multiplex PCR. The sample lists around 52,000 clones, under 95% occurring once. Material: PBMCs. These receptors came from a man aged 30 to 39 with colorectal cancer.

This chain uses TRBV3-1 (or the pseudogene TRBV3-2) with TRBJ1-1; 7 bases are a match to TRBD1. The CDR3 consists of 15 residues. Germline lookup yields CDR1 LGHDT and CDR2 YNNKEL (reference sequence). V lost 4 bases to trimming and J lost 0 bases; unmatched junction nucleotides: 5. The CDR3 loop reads CASSLRQGMNTEAFF. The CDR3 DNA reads TGTGCCAGCAGCCTAAGACAGGGCATGAACACTGAAGCTTTCTTT.

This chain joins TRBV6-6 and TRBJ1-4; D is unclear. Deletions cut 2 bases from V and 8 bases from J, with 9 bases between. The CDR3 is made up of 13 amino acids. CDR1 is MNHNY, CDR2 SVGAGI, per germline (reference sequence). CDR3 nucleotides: TGTGCCAGCAGTTACAGGGAAGGAGAAAAACTGTTTTTT. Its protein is CASSYREGEKLFF.

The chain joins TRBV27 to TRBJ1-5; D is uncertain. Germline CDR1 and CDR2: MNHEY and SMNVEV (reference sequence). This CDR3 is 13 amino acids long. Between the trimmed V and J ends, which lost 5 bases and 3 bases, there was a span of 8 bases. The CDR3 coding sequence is TGTGCCAGCAGTCTATGGGTCAATCAGCCCCAGCATTTT. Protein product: CASSLWVNQPQHF.

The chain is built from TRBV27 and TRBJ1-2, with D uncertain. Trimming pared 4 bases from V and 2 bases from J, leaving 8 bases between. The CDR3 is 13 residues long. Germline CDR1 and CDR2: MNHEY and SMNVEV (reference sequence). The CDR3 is CASSSTVNYGYTF. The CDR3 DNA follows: TGTGCCAGCAGTTCGACGGTGAACTATGGCTACACCTTC.

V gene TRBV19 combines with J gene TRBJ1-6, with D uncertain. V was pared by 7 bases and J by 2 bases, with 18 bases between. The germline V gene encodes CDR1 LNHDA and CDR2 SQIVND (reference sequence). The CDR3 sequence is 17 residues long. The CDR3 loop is CASTTPGSSPYNSPLHF. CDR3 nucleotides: TGTGCCAGTACCACCCCGGGTTCAAGCCCCTATAATTCACCCCTCCACTTT. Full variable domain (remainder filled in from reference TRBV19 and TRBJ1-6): DGGITQSPKYLFRKEGQNVTLSCEQNLNHDAMYWYRQDPGQGLRLIYYSQIVNDFQKGDIAEGYSVSREKKESFPLTVTSAQKNPTAFYLCASTTPGSSPYNSPLHFGNGTRLTVT.

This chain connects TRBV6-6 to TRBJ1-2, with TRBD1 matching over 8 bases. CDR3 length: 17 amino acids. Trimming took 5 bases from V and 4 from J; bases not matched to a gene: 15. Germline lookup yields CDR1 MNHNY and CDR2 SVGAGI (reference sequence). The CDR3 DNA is TGTGCCAGCAGTCCTACAGGGGGGCGGCTCGGGGGCTATGGCTACACCTTC. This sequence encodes CASSPTGGRLGGYGYTF.

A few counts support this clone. CDR3 nucleotides: TGCGCCAGCAGCCGAAATTTTAACTATGGCTACACCTTC. Amino acids: CASSRNFNYGYTF. This sequence joins TRBV4-1 and TRBJ1-2; D not certain. CDR3 length: 13 residues. Germline values: CDR1 MGHRA, CDR2 YSYEKL. Trimming shortened V by 4 bases and J by 1 base, and 7 bases separated the two germline ends.

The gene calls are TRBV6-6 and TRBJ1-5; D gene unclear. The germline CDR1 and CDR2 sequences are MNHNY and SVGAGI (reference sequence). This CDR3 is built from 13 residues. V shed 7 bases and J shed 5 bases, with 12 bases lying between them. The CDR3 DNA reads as TGTGCCAGCACCCAATTCGCGCATCAGCCCCAGCATTTT. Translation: CASTQFAHQPQHF.

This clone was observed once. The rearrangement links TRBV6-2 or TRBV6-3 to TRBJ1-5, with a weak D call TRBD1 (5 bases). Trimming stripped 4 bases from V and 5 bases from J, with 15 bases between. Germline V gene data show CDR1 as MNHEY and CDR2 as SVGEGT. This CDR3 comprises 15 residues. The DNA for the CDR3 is TGTGCCAGCAGTTCGCGACCGACAGCTGATCAGCCCCAGCATTTT. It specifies CASSSRPTADQPQHF.

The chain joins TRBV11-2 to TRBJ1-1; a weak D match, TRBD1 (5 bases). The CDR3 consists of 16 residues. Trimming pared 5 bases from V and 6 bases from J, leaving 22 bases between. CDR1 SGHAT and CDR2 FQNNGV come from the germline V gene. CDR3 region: CASSPYGFAGFSEAFF. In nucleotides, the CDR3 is TGTGCCAGCAGCCCCTATGGGTTTGCAGGGTTCTCTGAAGCTTTCTTT.